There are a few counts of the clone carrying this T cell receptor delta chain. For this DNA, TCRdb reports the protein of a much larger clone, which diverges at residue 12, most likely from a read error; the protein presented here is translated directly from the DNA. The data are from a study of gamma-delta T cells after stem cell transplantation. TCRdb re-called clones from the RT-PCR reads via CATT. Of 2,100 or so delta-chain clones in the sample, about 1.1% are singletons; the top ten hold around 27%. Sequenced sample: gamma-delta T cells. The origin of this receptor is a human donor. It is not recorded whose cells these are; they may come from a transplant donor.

CDR3 sequence reads: CACDHVLGVSNADKLIF. CDR3 coding DNA: TGTGCCTGTGACCACGTACTGGGGGTTTCCAACGCCGATAAACTCATCTTT. The chain is built from TRDV2 and TRDJ1, with TRDD3 matching over 8 bases. Germline V lookup: CDR1 GEAIGNYY, CDR2 EKD. CDR3 length equals 17 residues. After removal of 3 bases from V and 3 bases from J, the junction contained 14 bases not matched to a gene.